The sequence of this T cell receptor (beta chain) was determined in a study of long-term antiretroviral therapy in people with HIV. Notes on the study in general: Pre-ART expanded TRB clones stayed dominant throughout, though often decreasing after ART. ART preceded a rise in diversity that nonetheless stayed lower than in transplant donor controls.

As regards this clone: Its specificity is unknown.

Two or more post-ART PBMC samples, plus at least one pre-ART sample, were available for each donor. Every specimen provided 1-10 million cryopreserved PBMC before DNA extraction took place. With survey level as its setting, the immunoSEQ assay was v3.0. Profiling relied on immunoSEQ multiplex PCR, and the TCRdb table lists in-frame clones only, not all of them. The data show about 15,000 clones, roughly 88% seen once. V lost 0 bases and J 10 bases, leaving 12 bases between the germline ends. The CDR3 extends over 13 amino acids. CDR1 is LGHNA, CDR2 YSLEER, per germline. This chain links TRBV4-3 with TRBJ1-1, with TRBD1 as a possible D gene (6 bases). The sample was unsorted PBMCs, taken around 2.3 years before starting antiretroviral therapy. The receptor comes from a woman under 40 with HIV. CDR3 sequence reads: CASSQEHGGRAFF. DNA for the CDR3: TGCGCCAGCAGCCAAGAGCACGGGGGCCGAGCTTTCTTT.